The clone carrying this T cell receptor (beta chain) has more than one count but fewer than ten. Its antigen is still unknown. Produced via immunoSEQ multiplex PCR; TCRdb's table is partial and in-frame only. The sample lists about 98,000 clones, roughly nine tenths occurring once. The record originates from a study of OX40 agonist ivuxolimab in advanced cancers. As for the study in general: Of the patients, three showed partial responses, one with hepatocellular carcinoma and two with cutaneous melanoma.

Systemic immunosuppression or a history of autoimmune disease excluded patients. General study results and limits: At 0.1 to 3.0 mg/kg, clonal expansion of CD4+ and CD8+ blood T cells had occurred by week 6.

The CDR3 has 12 amino acids. V was cut by 8 bases and J by 0 bases, with 7 bases left in between. In germline, CDR1 is MNHNS, CDR2 SASEGT. V usage is TRBV6-1 and J usage is TRBJ1-2; D not certain. Sample: CD4+ or CD8+ T cells sorted from blood, taken in a trial of the OX40 agonist ivuxolimab. This sequence was found in an adult with an advanced solid tumor such as melanoma, head and neck, liver or kidney cancer. The CDR3: CASARSNYGYTF. The CDR3 nucleotides read TGTGCCAGCGCCCGATCTAACTATGGCTACACCTTC.